This T cell receptor beta chain came from a study of CD8 T cells in Susac syndrome. An input of roughly 0.5 to 1 ug of RNA was subjected to reverse transcription using random hexamers. TCRdb re-derived calls from the immunoSEQ multiplex PCR reads in MiXCR, one entry per CDR3 protein. The sample consists of around 170,000 distinct CDR3 sequences, roughly 95% of them appearing once. The CDR3 totals 15 residues. Germline loops: CDR1 LGHDT, CDR2 YNNKEL (reference sequence). Trimming cost V 2 bases and J 5 bases, with 12 bases left between them. This chain links TRBV3-1 with TRBJ2-2; D not resolved. The sequenced sample consisted of CD8+ T cells from PBMCs. This clonotype originated in a human donor with multiple sclerosis. CDR3 nucleotides: TGTGCCAGCAGCCAATCTAGGTCTGGGACCGGGGAGCTGTTTTTT. The encoded protein is CASSQSRSGTGELFF.